The present T cell receptor (beta chain) was sequenced within a study of blood T cell repertoires in COVID-19. The V gene's germline CDR1 is WSHSY and CDR2 SAAADI. V was clipped by 6 bases and J by 5 bases, with 13 bases between them. The CDR3 is 13 amino acids. Sequencing used immunoSEQ multiplex PCR; TCRdb keeps in-frame clones, though not all of them. The sample holds roughly 42,000 clones; about 91% are singletons and the top ten take roughly 3.6%. V is TRBV10-2 and J is TRBJ1-1; D might be TRBD1 (5 bases). The specimen was peripheral blood. The origin of this receptor is a human donor in a cohort sampled during active COVID-19. CDR3 coding DNA: TGCGCCAGCAGGGGGCGGGGGGGAACTGAAGCTTTCTTT. Translating gives CASRGRGGTEAFF.